Listed here is a single TCR beta chain. This sample stems from a study of OX40 agonist ivuxolimab in advanced cancers. Looking at the study overall: Treatment of patients was with ivuxolimab, an agonistic anti-OX40 (CD134) antibody. A male proportion of 82.7% was recorded, with mean age about 60 years and range 23 to 79.

V gave up 4 bases and J gave up 0 bases, with 9 bases separating them. This CDR3 region has 15 residues. Germline-derived CDR1 and CDR2 are ENHRY and SYGVKD. The table came from immunoSEQ multiplex PCR; TCRdb's copy has only in-frame clones and leaves some out. The data show some 38,000 clones, around 89% seen once. This TCR was recovered from an adult with an advanced solid tumor such as melanoma, head and neck, liver or kidney cancer. The V call is TRBV10-3, the J call TRBJ2-2; D remains ambiguous. Source: CD4+ or CD8+ T cells sorted from blood, taken in a trial of the OX40 agonist ivuxolimab. The CDR3, as DNA: TGTGCCATCAGTGTAGACGGCTCGAACACCGGGGAGCTGTTTTTT. Translated, it gives CAISVDGSNTGELFF.